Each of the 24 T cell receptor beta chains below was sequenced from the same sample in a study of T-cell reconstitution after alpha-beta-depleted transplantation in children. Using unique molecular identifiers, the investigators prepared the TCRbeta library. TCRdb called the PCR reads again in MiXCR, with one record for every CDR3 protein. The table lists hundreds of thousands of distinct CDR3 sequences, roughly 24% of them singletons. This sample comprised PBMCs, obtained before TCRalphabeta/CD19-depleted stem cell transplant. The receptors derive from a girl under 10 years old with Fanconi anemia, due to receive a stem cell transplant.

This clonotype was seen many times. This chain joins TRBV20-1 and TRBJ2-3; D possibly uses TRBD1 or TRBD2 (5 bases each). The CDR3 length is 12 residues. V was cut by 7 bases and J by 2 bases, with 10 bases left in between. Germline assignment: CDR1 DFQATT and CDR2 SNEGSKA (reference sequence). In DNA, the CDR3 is TGCAGTGGGGACGTCACCACAGATACGCAGTATTTT. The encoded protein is CSGDVTTDTQYF.

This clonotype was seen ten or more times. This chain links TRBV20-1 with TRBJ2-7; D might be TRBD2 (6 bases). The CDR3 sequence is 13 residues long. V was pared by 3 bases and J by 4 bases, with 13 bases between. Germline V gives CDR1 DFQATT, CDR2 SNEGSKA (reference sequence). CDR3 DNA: TGCAGTGCTAGCCGGGGGAGTACGTACGAGCAGTACTTC. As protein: CSASRGSTYEQYF.

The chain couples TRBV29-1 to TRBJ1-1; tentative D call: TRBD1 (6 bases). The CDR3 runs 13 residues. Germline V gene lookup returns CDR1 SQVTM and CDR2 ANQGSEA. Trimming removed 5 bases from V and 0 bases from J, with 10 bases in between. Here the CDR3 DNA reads TGCAGCGTTCACAGGGCCATGAACACTGAAGCTTTCTTT. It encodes CSVHRAMNTEAFF.

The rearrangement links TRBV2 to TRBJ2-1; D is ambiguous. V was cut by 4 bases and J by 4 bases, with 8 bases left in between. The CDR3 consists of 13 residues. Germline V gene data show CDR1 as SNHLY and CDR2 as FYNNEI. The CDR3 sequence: CASSGLLYNEQFF. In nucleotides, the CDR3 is TGTGCCAGCAGTGGTCTACTATACAATGAGCAGTTCTTC. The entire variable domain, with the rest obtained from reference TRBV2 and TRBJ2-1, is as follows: EPEVTQTPSHQVTQMGQEVILRCVPISNHLYFYWYRQILGQKVEFLVSFYNNEISEKSEIFDDQFSVERPDGSNFTLKIRSTKLEDSAMYFCASSGLLYNEQFFGPGTRLTVL.

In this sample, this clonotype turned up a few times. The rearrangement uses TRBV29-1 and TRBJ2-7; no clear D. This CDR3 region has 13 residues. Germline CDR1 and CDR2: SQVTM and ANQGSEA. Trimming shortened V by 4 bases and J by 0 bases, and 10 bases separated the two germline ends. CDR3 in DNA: TGCAGCGTTGGGGCCGAAAGCTCCTACGAGCAGTACTTC. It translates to CSVGAESSYEQYF.

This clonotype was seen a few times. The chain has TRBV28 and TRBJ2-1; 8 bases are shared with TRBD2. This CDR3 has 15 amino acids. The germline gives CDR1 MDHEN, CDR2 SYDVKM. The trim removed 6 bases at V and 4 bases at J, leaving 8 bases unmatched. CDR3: CASSRYSGEYNEQFF. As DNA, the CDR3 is TGTGCCAGCAGCCGATATAGCGGGGAATACAATGAGCAGTTCTTC.

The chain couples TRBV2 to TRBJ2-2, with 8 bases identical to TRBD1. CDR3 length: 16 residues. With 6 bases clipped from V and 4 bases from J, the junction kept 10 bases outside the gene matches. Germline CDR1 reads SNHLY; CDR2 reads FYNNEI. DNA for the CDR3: TGTGCCAGCAGGAAACAGGGGGTGGAGAGCACCGGGGAGCTGTTTTTT. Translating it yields CASRKQGVESTGELFF.

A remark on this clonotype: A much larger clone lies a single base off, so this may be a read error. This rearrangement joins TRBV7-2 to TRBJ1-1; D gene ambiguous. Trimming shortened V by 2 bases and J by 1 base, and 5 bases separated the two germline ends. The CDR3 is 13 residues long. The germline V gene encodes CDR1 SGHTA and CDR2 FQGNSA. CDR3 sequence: CASSLRWNTEAFF. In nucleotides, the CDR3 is TGTGCCAGCAGCTTAAGGTGGAACACTGAAGCTTTCTTT.

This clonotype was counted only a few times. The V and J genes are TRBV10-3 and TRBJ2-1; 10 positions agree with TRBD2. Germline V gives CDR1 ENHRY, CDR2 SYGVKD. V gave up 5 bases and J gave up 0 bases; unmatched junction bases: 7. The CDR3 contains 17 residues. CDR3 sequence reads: CAISRTSGLSSYNEQFF. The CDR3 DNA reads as TGTGCCATCAGTCGGACTAGCGGATTGAGCTCCTACAATGAGCAGTTCTTC.

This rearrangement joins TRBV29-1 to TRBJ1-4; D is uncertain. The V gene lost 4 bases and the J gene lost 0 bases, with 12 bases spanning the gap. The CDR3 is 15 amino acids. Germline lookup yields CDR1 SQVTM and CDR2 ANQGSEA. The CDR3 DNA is TGCAGCGTTGGCGGGCAGCAGACAACTAATGAAAAACTGTTTTTT. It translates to CSVGGQQTTNEKLFF.

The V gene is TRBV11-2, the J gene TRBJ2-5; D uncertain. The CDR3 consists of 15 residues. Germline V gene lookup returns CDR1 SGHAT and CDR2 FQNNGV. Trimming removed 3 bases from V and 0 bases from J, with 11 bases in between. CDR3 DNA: TGTGCCAGCAGCTTCCTCCCCGGGTACCAAGAGACCCAGTACTTC. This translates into CASSFLPGYQETQYF.

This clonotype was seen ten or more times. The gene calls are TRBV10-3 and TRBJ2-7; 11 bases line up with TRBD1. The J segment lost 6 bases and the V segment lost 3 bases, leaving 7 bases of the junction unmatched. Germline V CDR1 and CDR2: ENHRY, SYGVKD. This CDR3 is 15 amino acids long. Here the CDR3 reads CAISDPGQGVSEQYF. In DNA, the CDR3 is TGTGCCATCAGTGATCCGGGACAGGGGGTCTCCGAGCAGTACTTC.

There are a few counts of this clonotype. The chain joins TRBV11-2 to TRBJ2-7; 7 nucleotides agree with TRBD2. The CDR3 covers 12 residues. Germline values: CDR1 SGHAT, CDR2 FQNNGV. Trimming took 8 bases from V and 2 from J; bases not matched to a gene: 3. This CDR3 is CASGLAAYEQYF. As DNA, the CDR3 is TGTGCCAGCGGTCTAGCGGCCTACGAGCAGTACTTC.

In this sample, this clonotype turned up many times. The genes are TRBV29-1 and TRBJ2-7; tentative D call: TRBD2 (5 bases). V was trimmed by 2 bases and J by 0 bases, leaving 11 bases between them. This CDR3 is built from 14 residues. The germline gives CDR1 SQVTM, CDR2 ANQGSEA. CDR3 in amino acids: CSVESGVSSYEQYF. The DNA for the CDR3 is TGCAGCGTTGAAAGCGGAGTTAGCTCCTACGAGCAGTACTTC.

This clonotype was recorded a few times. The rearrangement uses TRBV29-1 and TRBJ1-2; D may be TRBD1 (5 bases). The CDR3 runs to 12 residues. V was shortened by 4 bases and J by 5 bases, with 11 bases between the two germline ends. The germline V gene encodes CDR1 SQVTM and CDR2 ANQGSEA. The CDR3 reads CSVVRTQYGYTF. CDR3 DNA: TGCAGCGTTGTTCGGACACAATATGGCTACACCTTC. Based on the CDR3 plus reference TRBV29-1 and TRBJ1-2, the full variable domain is SAVISQKPSRDICQRGTSLTIQCQVDSQVTMMFWYRQQPGQSLTLIATANQGSEATYESGFVIDKFPISRPNLTFSTLTVSNMSPEDSSIYLCSVVRTQYGYTFGSGTRLTVV.

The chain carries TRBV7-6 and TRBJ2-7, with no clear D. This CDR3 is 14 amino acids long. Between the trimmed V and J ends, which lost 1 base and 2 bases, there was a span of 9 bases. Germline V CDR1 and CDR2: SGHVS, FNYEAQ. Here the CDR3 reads CASSLVYPAYEQYF. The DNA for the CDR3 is TGTGCCAGCAGCTTAGTTTATCCCGCCTACGAGCAGTACTTC. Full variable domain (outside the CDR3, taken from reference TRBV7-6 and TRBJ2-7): GAGVSQSPRYKVTKRGQDVALRCDPISGHVSLYWYRQALGQGPEFLTYFNYEAQQDKSGLPNDRFSAERPEGSISTLTIQRTEQRDSAMYRCASSLVYPAYEQYFGPGTRLTVT.

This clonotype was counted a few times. For the CDR3, the DNA is TGTGCCAGCAGCTTTGCGGGAATAGATACGCAGTATTTT. As protein: CASSFAGIDTQYF. The J gene is TRBJ2-3, the V gene TRBV2; D perhaps matches TRBD2 (6 bases). Trimming took off 6 bases at V and 5 bases at J, with 12 bases between the two ends. Looked up from germline, CDR1 is SNHLY and CDR2 is FYNNEI. The CDR3 loop spans 13 amino acids.

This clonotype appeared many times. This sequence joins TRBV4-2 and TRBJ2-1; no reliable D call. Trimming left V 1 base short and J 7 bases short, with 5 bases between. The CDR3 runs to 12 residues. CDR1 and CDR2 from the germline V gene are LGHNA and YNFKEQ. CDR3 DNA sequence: TGTGCCAGCAGCCAAGTGGGAAATGAGCAGTTCTTC. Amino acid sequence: CASSQVGNEQFF.

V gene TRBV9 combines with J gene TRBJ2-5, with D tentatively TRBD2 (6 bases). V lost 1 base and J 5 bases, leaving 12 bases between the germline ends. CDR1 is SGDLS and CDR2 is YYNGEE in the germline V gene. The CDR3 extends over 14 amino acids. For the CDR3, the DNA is TGTGCCAGCAGCGTAATGGGGGGAATGGAGACCCAGTACTTC. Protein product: CASSVMGGMETQYF. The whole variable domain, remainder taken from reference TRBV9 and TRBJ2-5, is DSGVTQTPKHLITATGQRVTLRCSPRSGDLSVYWYQQSLDQGLQFLIQYYNGEERAKGNILERFSAQQFPDLHSELNLSSLELGDSALYFCASSVMGGMETQYFGPGTRLLVL.

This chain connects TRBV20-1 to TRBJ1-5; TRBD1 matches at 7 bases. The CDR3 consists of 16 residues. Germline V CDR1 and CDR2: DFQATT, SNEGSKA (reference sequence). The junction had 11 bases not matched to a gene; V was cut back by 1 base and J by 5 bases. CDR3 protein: CSARVADRRVDQPQHF. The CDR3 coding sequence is TGCAGTGCTAGAGTAGCGGACAGGAGGGTTGATCAGCCCCAGCATTTT.

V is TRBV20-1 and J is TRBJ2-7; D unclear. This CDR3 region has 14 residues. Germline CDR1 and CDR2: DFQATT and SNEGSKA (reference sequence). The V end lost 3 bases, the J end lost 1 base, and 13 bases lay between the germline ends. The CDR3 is CSARVWGLSYEQYF. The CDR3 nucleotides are TGCAGTGCTAGGGTCTGGGGTCTTTCCTACGAGCAGTACTTC.

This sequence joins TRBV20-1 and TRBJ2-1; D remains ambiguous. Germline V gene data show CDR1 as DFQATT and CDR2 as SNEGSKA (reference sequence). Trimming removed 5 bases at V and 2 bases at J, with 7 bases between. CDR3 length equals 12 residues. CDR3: CSAPTPYNEQFF. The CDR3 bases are TGCAGTGCTCCTACTCCCTACAATGAGCAGTTCTTC.

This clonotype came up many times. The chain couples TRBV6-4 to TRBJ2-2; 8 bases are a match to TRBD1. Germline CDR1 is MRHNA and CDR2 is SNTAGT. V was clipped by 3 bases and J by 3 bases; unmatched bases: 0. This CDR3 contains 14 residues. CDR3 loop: CASSETGDTGELFF. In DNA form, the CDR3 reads TGTGCCAGCAGTGAGACAGGGGACACCGGGGAGCTGTTTTTT.

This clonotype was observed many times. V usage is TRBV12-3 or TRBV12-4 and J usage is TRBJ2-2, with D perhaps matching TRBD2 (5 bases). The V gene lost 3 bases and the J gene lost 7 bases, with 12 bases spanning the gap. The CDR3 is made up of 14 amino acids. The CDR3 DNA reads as TGTGCCAGCAGTTTGGGTAGCGAAGACGGGGAGCTGTTTTTT. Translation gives CASSLGSEDGELFF.